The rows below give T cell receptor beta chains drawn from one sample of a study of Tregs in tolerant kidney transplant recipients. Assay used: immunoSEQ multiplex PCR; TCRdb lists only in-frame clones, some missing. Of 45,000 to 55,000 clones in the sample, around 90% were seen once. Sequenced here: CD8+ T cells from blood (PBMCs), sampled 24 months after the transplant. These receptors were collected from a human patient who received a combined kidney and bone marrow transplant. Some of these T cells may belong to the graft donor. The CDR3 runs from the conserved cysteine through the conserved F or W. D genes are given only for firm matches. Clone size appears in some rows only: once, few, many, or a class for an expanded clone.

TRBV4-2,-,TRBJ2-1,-,CASSPLDSPWEQFF,TGTGCCAGCAGCCCGCTGGACAGCCCTTGGGAGCAGTTCTTC
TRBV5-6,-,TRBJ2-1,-,CASSEITRDNEQFF,TGTGCCAGCAGCGAGATTACGCGGGACAATGAGCAGTTCTTC
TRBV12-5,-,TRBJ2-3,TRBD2,CASGVSLTSGRGTDTQYF,TGTGCTAGTGGTGTCTCCCTGACTAGCGGGAGGGGTACAGATACGCAGTATTTT
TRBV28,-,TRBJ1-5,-,CASSFAGSGQPQHF,TGTGCCAGCAGTTTCGCGGGATCTGGCCAGCCCCAGCATTTT
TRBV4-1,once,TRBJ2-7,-,CASSHGTGNSYEQYF,TGCGCCAGCAGCCATGGTACAGGGAACTCCTACGAGCAGTACTTC
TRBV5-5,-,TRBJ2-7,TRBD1,CASSRDRGDMYEQYF,TGTGCCAGCAGCCGGGACAGGGGGGATATGTACGAGCAGTACTTC
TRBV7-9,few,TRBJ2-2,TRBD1,CASSQGQGISGELFF,TGTGCCAGCAGCCAAGGACAGGGAATATCCGGGGAGCTGTTTTTT
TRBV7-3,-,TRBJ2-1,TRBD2,CASSLEAGPANEQFF,TGTGCCAGCAGCTTAGAAGCGGGGCCAGCCAATGAGCAGTTCTTC
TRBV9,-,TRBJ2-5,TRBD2,CASSPLWGGQETQYF,TGTGCCAGCAGCCCGCTATGGGGGGGCCAAGAGACCCAGTACTTC
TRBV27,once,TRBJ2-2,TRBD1,CASSSGQFTGELFF,TGTGCCAGCAGTTCGGGACAGTTCACCGGGGAGCTGTTTTTT
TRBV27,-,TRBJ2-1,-,CASSPYTPPGYNEQFF,TGTGCCAGCAGCCCCTACACCCCACCGGGGTACAATGAGCAGTTCTTC
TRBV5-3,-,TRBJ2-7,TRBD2,CARSLAGGLYEQYF,TGTGCCAGAAGCTTGGCGGGGGGGCTCTACGAGCAGTACTTC
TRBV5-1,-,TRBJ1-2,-,CASSLEPSHGGHGYTF,TGCGCCAGCAGCTTGGAACCGTCGCACGGGGGACATGGCTACACCTTC
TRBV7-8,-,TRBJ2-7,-,CASTAGGVFYEQYF,TGTGCCAGCACGGCAGGAGGGGTCTTCTACGAGCAGTACTTC
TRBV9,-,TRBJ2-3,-,CASSVVVGGDTQYF,TGTGCCAGCAGCGTAGTGGTGGGGGGAGATACGCAGTATTTT
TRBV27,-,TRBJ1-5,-,CASSLGALQPQHF,TGTGCCAGCAGTTTGGGGGCGCTTCAGCCCCAGCATTTT
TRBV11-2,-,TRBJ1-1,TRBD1,CASSFGTGNTEAFF,TGTGCCAGCAGCTTCGGGACAGGGAACACTGAAGCTTTCTTT
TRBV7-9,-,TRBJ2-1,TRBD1,CASSQDRGQFF,TGTGCCAGCAGCCAGGACAGGGGGCAGTTCTTC
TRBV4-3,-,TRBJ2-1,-,CASSQASGGGLYNEQFF,TGCGCCAGCAGCCAAGCTTCTGGGGGGGGCCTCTACAATGAGCAGTTCTTC
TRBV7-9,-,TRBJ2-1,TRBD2,CASSRSGSSYNEQFF,TGTGCCAGCAGCCGAAGCGGGAGCTCCTACAATGAGCAGTTCTTC
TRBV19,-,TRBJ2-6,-,CASSWGDGANVLTF,TGTGCCAGTAGTTGGGGGGATGGGGCCAACGTCCTGACTTTC
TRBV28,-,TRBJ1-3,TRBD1,CASSLDRDRHTIYF,TGTGCCAGCAGCCTGGACAGGGACCGGCACACCATATATTTT
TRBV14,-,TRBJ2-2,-,CASSQVDLTKLSGELFF,TGTGCCAGCAGCCAAGTAGATTTGACTAAACTCAGCGGGGAGCTGTTTTTT
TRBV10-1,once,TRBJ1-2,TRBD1,CASSELRDRGSYGYTF,TGCGCCAGCAGTGAGCTCCGGGACAGGGGCTCCTATGGCTACACCTTC
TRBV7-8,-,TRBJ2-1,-,CASSLAGRYKPYNEQFF,TGTGCCAGCAGCTTAGCGGGGCGGTATAAGCCCTACAATGAGCAGTTCTTC
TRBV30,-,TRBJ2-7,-,CAWTQGDEQYF,TGTGCCTGGACCCAGGGTGACGAGCAGTACTTC
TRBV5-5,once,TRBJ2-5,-,CASSLARGTSEETQYF,TGTGCCAGCAGCTTGGCCAGGGGTACTAGCGAAGAGACCCAGTACTTC
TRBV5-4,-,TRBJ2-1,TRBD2,CASSLQFSGLAARNYNEQFF,TGTGCCAGCAGCTTACAGTTTTCGGGACTAGCGGCCCGAAACTACAATGAGCAGTTCTTC
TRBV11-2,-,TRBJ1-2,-,CASSGGSTYGYTF,TGTGCCAGCAGCGGAGGCAGTACATATGGCTACACCTTC
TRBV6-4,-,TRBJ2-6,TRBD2,CASSRLAGGGANVLTF,TGTGCCAGCAGTCGACTAGCGGGAGGTGGGGCCAACGTCCTGACTTTC
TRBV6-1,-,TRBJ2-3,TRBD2,CASSGTSGGSDTQYF,TGTGCCAGCAGTGGGACTAGCGGGGGGTCAGATACGCAGTATTTT
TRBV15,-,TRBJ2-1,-,CAIQTAYNEQFF,TGTGCCATCCAGACAGCCTACAATGAGCAGTTCTTC
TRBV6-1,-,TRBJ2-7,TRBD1,CAAPGQGPYEQYF,TGTGCCGCACCGGGACAGGGTCCCTACGAGCAGTACTTC
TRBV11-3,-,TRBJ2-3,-,CALPSGVITSTDTQYF,TGTGCCCTCCCGTCGGGGGTGATAACTAGCACAGATACGCAGTATTTT
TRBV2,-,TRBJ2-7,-,CASSPPEEGMEVSEQYF,TGTGCCAGCAGTCCTCCCGAAGAAGGGATGGAGGTCTCCGAGCAGTACTTC